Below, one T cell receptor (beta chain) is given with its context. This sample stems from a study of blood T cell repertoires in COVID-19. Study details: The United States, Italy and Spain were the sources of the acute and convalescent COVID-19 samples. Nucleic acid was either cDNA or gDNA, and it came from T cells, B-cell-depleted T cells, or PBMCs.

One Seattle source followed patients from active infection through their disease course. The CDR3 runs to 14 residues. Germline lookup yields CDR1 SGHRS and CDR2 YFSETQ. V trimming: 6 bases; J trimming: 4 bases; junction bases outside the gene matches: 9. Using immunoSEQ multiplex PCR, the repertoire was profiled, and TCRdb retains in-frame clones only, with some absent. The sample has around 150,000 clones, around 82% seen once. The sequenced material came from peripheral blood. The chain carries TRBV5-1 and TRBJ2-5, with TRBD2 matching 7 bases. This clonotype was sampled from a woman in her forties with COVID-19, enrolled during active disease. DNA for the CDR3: TGCGCCAGCAAGTCGGCGGGAGTTGGAGAGACCCAGTACTTC. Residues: CASKSAGVGETQYF.